This T cell receptor beta chain stems from a study of cytotoxic CD8 clonotypes in ibrutinib-treated CLL. Findings and caveats of the study: Progressing and sustained-remission patients had different sampling times. Clonality was higher at ibrutinib response and returned toward baseline at progression.

Germline assignment: CDR1 MNHNS and CDR2 SASEGT. V was pared by 5 bases and J by 9 bases, with 10 bases of the junction left unmatched. This CDR3 spans 13 amino acids. This clone was counted only a few times. Its cognate antigen is unknown. Some clones are missing from TCRdb's copy, which holds only in-frame ones; the method was immunoSEQ multiplex PCR. The data hold tens of thousands of clones, with 68% observed a single time. This TCR came from a human donor with chronic lymphocytic leukemia. This sequence joins TRBV6-1 and TRBJ2-7; 7 nucleotides align to TRBD1. The sequencing used PBMCs, collected after 12 months of ibrutinib treatment. The DNA of the CDR3 is TGTGCCAGCAGTCCCCTTCGAGGGGGCGCGCAGTACTTC. It codes for CASSPLRGGAQYF.